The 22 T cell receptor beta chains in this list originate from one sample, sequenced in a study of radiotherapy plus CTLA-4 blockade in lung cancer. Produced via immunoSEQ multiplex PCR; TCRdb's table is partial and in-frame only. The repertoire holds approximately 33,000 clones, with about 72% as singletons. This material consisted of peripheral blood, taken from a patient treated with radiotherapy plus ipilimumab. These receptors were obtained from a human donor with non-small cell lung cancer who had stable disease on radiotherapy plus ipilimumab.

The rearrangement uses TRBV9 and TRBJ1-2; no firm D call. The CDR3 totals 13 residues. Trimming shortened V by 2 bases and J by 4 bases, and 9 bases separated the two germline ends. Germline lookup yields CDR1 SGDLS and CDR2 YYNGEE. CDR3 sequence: CASSVRWGYGYTF. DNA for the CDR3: TGTGCCAGCAGCGTTCGTTGGGGCTATGGCTACACCTTC.

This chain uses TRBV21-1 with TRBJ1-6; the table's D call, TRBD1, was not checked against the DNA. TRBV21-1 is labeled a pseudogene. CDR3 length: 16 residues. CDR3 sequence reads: CAGSKDASSYNSPLHF. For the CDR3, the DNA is TGTGCCGGCAGCAAAGACGCCAGCTCCTATAATTCACCCCTCCACTTT.

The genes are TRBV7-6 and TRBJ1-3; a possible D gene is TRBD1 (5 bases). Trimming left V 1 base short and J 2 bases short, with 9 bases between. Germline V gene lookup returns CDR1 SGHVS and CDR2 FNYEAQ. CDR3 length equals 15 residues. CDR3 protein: CASSLGWGTGNTIYF. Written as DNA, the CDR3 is TGTGCCAGCAGCTTAGGGTGGGGGACTGGAAACACCATATATTTT.

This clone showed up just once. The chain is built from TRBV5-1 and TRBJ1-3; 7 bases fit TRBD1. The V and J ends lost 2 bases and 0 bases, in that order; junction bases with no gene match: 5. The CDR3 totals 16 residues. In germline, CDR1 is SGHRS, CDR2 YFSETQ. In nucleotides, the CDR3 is TGCGCCAGCAGCTTAGAGGGGGCTTACTCTGGAAACACCATATATTTT. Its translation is CASSLEGAYSGNTIYF.

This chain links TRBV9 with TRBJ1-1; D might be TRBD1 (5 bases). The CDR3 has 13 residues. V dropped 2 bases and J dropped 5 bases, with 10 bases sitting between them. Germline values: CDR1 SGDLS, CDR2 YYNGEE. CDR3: CASSVGGTTEAFF. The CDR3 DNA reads TGTGCCAGCAGCGTTGGGGGTACGACTGAAGCTTTCTTT.

In nucleotides, the CDR3 is TGTGCCAGCAGCCCGCGACAGGGGGCTGGGGGCACTGAAGCTTTCTTT. Translation: CASSPRQGAGGTEAFF. J is TRBJ1-1 and V is TRBV5-4, with 10 nucleotides matching TRBD1. This CDR3 spans 16 amino acids. After removal of 4 bases from V and 4 bases from J, the junction contained 10 bases not matched to a gene. The V gene's germline CDR1 is SGHNT and CDR2 YYREEE (reference sequence).

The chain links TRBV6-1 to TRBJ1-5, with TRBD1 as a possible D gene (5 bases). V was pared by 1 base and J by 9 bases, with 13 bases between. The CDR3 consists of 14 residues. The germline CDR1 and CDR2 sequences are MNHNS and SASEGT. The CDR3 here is CASSEVRGPGPQHF. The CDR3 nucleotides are TGTGCCAGCAGTGAAGTAAGGGGCCCTGGGCCCCAGCATTTT.

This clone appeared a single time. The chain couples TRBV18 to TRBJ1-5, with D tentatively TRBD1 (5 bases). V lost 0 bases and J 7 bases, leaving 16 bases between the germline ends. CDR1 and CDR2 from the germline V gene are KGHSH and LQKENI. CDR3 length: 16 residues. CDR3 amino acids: CASSPPGTALGQPQHF. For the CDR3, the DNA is TGTGCCAGCTCACCACCTGGGACGGCCTTGGGGCAGCCCCAGCATTTT.

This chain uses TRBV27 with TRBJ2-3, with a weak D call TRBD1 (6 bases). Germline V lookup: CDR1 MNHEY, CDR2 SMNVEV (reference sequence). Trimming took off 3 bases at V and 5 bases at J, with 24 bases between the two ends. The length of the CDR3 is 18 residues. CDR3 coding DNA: TGTGCCAGCAGTTTGCTAATGACCAGGGGTTCCGGTGGAGATACGCAGTATTTT. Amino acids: CASSLLMTRGSGGDTQYF.

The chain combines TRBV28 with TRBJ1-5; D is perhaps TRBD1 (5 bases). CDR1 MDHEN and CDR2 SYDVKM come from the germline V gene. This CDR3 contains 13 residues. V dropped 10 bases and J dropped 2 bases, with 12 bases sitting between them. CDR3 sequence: CATGGRGNQPQHF. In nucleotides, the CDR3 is TGTGCCACCGGGGGACGCGGCAATCAGCCCCAGCATTTT.

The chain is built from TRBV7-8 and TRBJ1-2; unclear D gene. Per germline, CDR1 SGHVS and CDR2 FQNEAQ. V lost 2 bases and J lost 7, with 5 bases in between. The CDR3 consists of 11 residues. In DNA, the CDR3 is TGTGCCAGCAGCTTATTTGGTGGCTACACCTTC. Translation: CASSLFGGYTF.

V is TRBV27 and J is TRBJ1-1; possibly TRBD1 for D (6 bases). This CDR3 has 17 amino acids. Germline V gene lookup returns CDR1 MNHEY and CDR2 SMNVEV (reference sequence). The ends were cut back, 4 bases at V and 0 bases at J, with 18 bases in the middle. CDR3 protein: CASSSKRVGGLNTEAFF. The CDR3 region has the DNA TGTGCCAGCAGTTCGAAGCGTGTCGGGGGCCTGAACACTGAAGCTTTCTTT.

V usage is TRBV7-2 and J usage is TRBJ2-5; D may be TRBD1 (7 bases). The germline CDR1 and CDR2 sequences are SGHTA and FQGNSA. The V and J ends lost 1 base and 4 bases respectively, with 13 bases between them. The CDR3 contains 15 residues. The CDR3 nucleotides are TGTGCCAGCAGCTTAGACCACAGGGGAGGAGAGACCCAGTACTTC. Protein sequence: CASSLDHRGGETQYF.

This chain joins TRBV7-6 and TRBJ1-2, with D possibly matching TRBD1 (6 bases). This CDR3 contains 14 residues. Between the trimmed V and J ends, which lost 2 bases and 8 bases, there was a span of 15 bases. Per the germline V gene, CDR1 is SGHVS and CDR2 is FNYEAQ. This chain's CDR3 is CASSLSGGAQGYTF. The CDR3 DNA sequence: TGTGCCAGCAGCTTAAGTGGGGGGGCGCAAGGCTACACCTTC.

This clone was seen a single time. This chain's CDR3 is CASSAQQGVTEAFF. As DNA, the CDR3 is TGTGCCAGCAGCGCCCAACAGGGAGTAACTGAAGCTTTCTTT. The chain joins TRBV13 to TRBJ1-1, with a weak D call TRBD1 (6 bases). Germline CDR1 and CDR2: PRHDT and FYEKMQ (reference sequence). The CDR3 is 14 residues long. Between the trimmed V and J ends, which lost 5 bases and 5 bases, there was a span of 15 bases.

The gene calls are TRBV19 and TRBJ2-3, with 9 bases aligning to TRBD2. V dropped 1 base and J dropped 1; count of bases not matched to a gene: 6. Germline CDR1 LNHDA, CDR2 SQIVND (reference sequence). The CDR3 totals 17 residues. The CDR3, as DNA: TGTGCCAGTAGTATAGGATTGGCTAGCGGGGGCACAGATACGCAGTATTTT. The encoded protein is CASSIGLASGGTDTQYF. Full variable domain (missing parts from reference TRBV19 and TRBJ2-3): DGGITQSPKYLFRKEGQNVTLSCEQNLNHDAMYWYRQDPGQGLRLIYYSQIVNDFQKGDIAEGYSVSREKKESFPLTVTSAQKNPTAFYLCASSIGLASGGTDTQYFGPGTRLTVL.

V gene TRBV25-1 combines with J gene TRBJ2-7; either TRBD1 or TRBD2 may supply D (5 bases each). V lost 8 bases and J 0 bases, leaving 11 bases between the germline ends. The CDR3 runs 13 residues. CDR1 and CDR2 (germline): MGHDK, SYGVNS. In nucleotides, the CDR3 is TGTGCCAGCCAGGACACTAGCTCCTACGAGCAGTACTTC. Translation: CASQDTSSYEQYF.

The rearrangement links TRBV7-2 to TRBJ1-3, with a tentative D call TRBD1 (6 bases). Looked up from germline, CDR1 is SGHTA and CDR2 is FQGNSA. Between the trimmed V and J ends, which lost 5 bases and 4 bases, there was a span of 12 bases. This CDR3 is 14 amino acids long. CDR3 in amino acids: CASSSFDRGNTIYF. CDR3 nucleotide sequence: TGTGCCAGCAGCAGTTTCGACAGGGGAAACACCATATATTTT.

CDR3 in amino acids: CASNGQGMNTEAFF. CDR3 in DNA: TGCGCCAGCAATGGTCAGGGGATGAACACTGAAGCTTTCTTT. This chain connects TRBV4-1 to TRBJ1-1; D may be TRBD1 (6 bases). Trimming pared 7 bases from V and 0 bases from J, leaving 12 bases between. CDR1 is MGHRA, CDR2 YSYEKL, per germline. This CDR3 is 14 amino acids long.

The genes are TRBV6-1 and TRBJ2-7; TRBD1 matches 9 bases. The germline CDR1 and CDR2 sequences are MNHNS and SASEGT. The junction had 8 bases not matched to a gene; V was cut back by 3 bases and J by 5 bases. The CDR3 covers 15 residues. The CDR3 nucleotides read TGTGCCAGCAGTGAGACCGGACAGGGGTGGGACGAGCAGTACGTC. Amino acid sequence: CASSETGQGWDEQYV.

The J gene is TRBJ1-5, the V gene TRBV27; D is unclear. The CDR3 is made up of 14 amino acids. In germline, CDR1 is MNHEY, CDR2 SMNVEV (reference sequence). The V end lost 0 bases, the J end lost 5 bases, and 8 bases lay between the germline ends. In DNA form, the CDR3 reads TGTGCCAGCAGTTTATCCTTTGGACATCAGCCCCAGCATTTT. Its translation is CASSLSFGHQPQHF.

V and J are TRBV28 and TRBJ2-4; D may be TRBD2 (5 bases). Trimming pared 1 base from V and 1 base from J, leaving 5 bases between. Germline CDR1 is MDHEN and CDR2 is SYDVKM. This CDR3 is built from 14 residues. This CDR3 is CASSLSGAKNIQYF. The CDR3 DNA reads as TGTGCCAGCAGTTTATCGGGGGCCAAAAACATTCAGTACTTC.